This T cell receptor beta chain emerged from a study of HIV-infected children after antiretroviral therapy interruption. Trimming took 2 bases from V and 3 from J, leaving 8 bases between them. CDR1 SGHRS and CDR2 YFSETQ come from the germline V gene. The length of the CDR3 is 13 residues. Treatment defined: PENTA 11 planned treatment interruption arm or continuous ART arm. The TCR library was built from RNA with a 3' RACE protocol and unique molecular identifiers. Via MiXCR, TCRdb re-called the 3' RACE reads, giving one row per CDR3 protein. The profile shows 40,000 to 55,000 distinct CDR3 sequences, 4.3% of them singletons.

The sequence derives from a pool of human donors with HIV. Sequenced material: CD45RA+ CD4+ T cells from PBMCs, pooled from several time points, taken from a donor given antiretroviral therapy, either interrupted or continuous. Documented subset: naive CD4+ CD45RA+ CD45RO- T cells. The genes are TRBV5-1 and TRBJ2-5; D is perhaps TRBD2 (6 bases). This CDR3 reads CASSFPGEETQYF. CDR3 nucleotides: TGCGCCAGCAGCTTTCCGGGGGAAGAGACCCAGTACTTC.